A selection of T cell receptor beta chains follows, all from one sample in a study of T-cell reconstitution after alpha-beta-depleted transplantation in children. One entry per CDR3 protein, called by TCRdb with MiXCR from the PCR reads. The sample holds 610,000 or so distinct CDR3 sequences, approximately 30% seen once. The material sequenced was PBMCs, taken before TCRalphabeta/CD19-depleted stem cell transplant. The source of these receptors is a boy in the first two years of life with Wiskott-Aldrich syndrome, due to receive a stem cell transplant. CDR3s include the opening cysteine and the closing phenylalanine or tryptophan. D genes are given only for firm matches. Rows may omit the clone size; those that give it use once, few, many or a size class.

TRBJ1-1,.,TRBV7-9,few,TGTGCCAGCAGCTTAGGGAAGTACGGCACTGAAGCTTTCTTT,CASSLGKYGTEAFF
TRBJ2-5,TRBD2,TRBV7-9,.,TGTGCCAGCAGCTCGGGACTAGGGGAAGAGACCCAGTACTTC,CASSSGLGEETQYF
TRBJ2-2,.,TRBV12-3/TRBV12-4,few,TGTGCCAGCAGTTTGGTGAAATCCGGGGAGCTGTTTTTT,CASSLVKSGELFF
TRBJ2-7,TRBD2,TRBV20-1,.,TGCAGTGCAACCGGGACTAGCGACAAGAGCTCCTACGAGCAGTACTTC,CSATGTSDKSSYEQYF
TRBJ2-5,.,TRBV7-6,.,TGTGCCAGCAGCTTTCCGGCGGAGCGCTACCAAGAGACCCAGTACTTC,CASSFPAERYQETQYF
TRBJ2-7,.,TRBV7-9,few,TGTGCCAGCAGCTTAGCCTTGACAGATTTTAGCTCCTACGAGCAGTACTTC,CASSLALTDFSSYEQYF
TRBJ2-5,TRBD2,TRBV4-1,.,TGCGCCAGCGGAGTCCCGGGACTAGCGGGAGAGACCCAGTACTTC,CASGVPGLAGETQYF
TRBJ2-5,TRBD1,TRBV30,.,TGTGCCTGGAGGGTGGACAGGGGGAAGAGAGAGACCCAGTACTTC,CAWRVDRGKRETQYF
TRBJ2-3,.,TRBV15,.,TGTGCCACCAGCAATTTTCGTTCAACGGGAGATACGCAGTATTTT,CATSNFRSTGDTQYF
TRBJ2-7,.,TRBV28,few,TGTGCCAGCAGACTATCCCGGGAGCAGTACTTC,CASRLSREQYF
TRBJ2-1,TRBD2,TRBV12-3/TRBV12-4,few,TGTGCCAGCAGACCGAATAGCGGGAGGAGGGACAATGAGCAGTTCTTC,CASRPNSGRRDNEQFF
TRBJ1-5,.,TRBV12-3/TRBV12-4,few,TGTGCCAGCAGTTCCGTGCTCGGGGGCCGGCTAAATCAGCCCCAGCATTTT,CASSSVLGGRLNQPQHF
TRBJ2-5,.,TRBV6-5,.,TGTGCCAGCAGTTACTCAGGACAGTCCCCTGGCAGACAAGAGACCCAGTACTTC,CASSYSGQSPGRQETQYF
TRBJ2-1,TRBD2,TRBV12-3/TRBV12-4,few,TGTGCCAGCAGCAGCGGGAGCCGAACCTACAATGAGCAGTTCTTC,CASSSGSRTYNEQFF
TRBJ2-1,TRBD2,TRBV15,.,TGTGCCACCAGGAAAGCGGGGTCCTACAATGAGCAGTTCTTC,CATRKAGSYNEQFF
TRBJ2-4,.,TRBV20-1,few,TGCAGTGCTAATTCCAAAAACATTCAGTACTTC,CSANSKNIQYF
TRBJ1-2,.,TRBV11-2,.,TGTGCCAGCAGCTTGGCGGCAGCCTATGGCTACACCTTC,CASSLAAAYGYTF
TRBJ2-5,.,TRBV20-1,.,TGCAGTGCTAGCAGGCTGTACCAAGAGACCCAGTACTTC,CSASRLYQETQYF
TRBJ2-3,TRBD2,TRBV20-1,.,TGCTGCGCTTCTCCCGGGACTAGCGGGAGGGATACGCAGTATTTT,CCASPGTSGRDTQYF
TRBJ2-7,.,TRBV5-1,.,TGCGCCAGCAGCCGCGAGGGCGGCTCCTACGAGCAGTACTTC,CASSREGGSYEQYF
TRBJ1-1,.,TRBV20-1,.,TGCAGTGCTCATATGCCCGGAACAGGAGGTGAAGCTTTCTTT,CSAHMPGTGGEAFF
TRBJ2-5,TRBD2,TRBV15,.,TGTGCCACCAGCAGGATTCCGGGACTAGTGGAGACCCAGTACTTC,CATSRIPGLVETQYF